The 13 T cell receptor beta chains below come from one sample, sequenced in a study of blood T cell repertoires in COVID-19 (dated by TCRdb to 2018 to 2020). Libraries were constructed by the immunoSEQ multiplex PCR assay. TCRdb limited this immuneACCESS table to in-frame rearrangements with V and J called. A share of clones is missing; checked studies link under half to unresolved V genes, and the rest is unexplained. The sample has about half a million clones on record, 80% to 90% of them singletons. The ten most abundant clones make up approximately 8% of the sample. Input material: PBMCs or T cells enriched from blood (not recorded which). The receptors come from a woman aged 55 to 70 who had recovered from COVID-19.

In this sample, this clone turned up once. V gene TRBV7-9 combines with J gene TRBJ2-6; tentatively, D is TRBD1 (7 bases). The CDR3 covers 18 residues. Germline CDR1 reads SEHNR; CDR2 reads FQNEAQ (reference sequence). V lost 5 bases to trimming and J lost 4 bases, with 21 bases between them. In nucleotides, the CDR3 is TGTGCCAGCAGCCCCCCCGGAGGGGGCGCGTTGGGGGCCAACGTCCTGACTTTC. It is translated as CASSPPGGGALGANVLTF.

This chain links TRBV7-8 with TRBJ2-1, with TRBD2 matching over 9 bases. This CDR3 is built from 15 residues. V gave up 5 bases and J gave up 4 bases; unmatched junction bases: 6. Germline CDR1 reads SGHVS; CDR2 reads FQNEAQ. The DNA for the CDR3 is TGTGCCAGCAGCCCCCTGAGCGGGGGGTACAATGAGCAGTTCTTC. Translating it yields CASSPLSGGYNEQFF. Full variable domain (remainder filled in from reference TRBV7-8 and TRBJ2-1): GAGVSQSPRYKVAKRGQDVALRCDPISGHVSLFWYQQALGQGPEFLTYFQNEAQLDKSGLPSDRFFAERPEGSVSTLKIQRTQQEDSAVYLCASSPLSGGYNEQFFGPGTRLTVL.

The chain uses TRBV12-3 or TRBV12-4 and TRBJ1-1; perhaps TRBD1 as D (5 bases). Deletions cut 9 bases from V and 5 bases from J, with 13 bases between. There are 12 residues in the CDR3. This CDR3 reads CASQGKWTEAFF. CDR3 DNA: TGTGCCAGTCAGGGAAAGTGGACTGAAGCTTTCTTT.

The chain couples TRBV6-5 to TRBJ2-2, with D perhaps TRBD1 (8 bases). The CDR3 is made up of 16 amino acids. The V end was cut by 0 bases, the J end by 4 bases, with 12 bases between. The germline V gene has CDR1 MNHEY and CDR2 SVGAGI. CDR3 loop: CASSYSYRGGTGELFF. In DNA, the CDR3 is TGTGCCAGCAGTTACTCGTACAGGGGGGGCACCGGGGAGCTGTTTTTT.

The chain employs TRBV5-8 and TRBJ1-2, with a tentative D call TRBD1 (6 bases). CDR3 length: 13 residues. The germline gives CDR1 SGHTS, CDR2 YDEGEE. V lost 4 bases and J 4 bases, leaving 11 bases between the germline ends. The CDR3 protein is CASSLRGSYGYTF. The CDR3 DNA sequence: TGTGCCAGCAGCCTCAGGGGCTCCTATGGCTACACCTTC.

The chain carries TRBV19 and TRBJ1-2; TRBD1 aligns across 7 bases. V was pared by 6 bases and J by 4 bases, with 8 bases of the junction left unmatched. The germline V gene has CDR1 LNHDA and CDR2 SQIVND (reference sequence). CDR3 size: 14 residues. This CDR3 reads CASSHIGQVYGYTF. In DNA form, the CDR3 reads TGTGCCAGTAGCCACATAGGACAGGTCTATGGCTACACCTTC.

This clone was seen many times. The sample contains more than one DNA sequence encoding this CDR3. V is TRBV2 and J is TRBJ2-3, with a weak D call TRBD1 (5 bases). There are 13 residues in the CDR3. The V gene lost 4 bases and the J gene lost 0 bases, with 5 bases spanning the gap. Germline assignment: CDR1 SNHLY and CDR2 FYNNEI. The CDR3 region is CASSGQSTDTQYF. The CDR3 DNA follows: TGTGCCAGCAGTGGACAGAGCACAGATACGCAGTATTTT.

Written as DNA, the CDR3 is TGTGCCAGCAGCTCGGGGGTGTCAGGGTCCTATAATTCACCCCTCCACTTT. This translates into CASSSGVSGSYNSPLHF. V usage is TRBV11-2 and J usage is TRBJ1-6, with D perhaps TRBD1 (5 bases). This CDR3 region has 17 residues. Germline loops: CDR1 SGHAT, CDR2 FQNNGV. Trimming took 4 bases from V and 1 from J, leaving 14 bases between them.

This chain uses TRBV5-1 with TRBJ1-6; TRBD1 is a possible D gene (6 bases). Between the trimmed V and J ends, which lost 0 bases and 8 bases, there was a span of 15 bases. This CDR3 has 16 amino acids. In germline, CDR1 is SGHRS, CDR2 YFSETQ. CDR3 in amino acids: CASSLGRGGTDSPLHF. The DNA of the CDR3 is TGCGCCAGCAGCTTGGGAAGGGGGGGCACGGATTCACCCCTCCACTTT.

This clone was seen just once. The chain links TRBV11-3 to TRBJ2-7; possible D gene TRBD1, 6 bases. Trimming removed 2 bases from V and 4 bases from J, with 15 bases in between. CDR3 length: 15 amino acids. From germline, CDR1 is SGHNT and CDR2 YENEEA. The CDR3 spells CASSLWGTPPYEQYV. CDR3 bases: TGTGCCAGCAGCTTATGGGGGACACCCCCTTACGAGCAGTACGTC.

The J gene is TRBJ2-6, the V gene TRBV2; a weak D match, TRBD1 (5 bases). The length of the CDR3 is 16 residues. The V gene lost 8 bases and the J gene lost 0 bases, with 14 bases spanning the gap. Germline lookup yields CDR1 SNHLY and CDR2 FYNNEI. This CDR3 is CASGNGQGSGANVLTF. For the CDR3, the DNA is TGTGCCAGCGGGAATGGCCAGGGCTCTGGGGCCAACGTCCTGACTTTC.

The rearrangement joins TRBV5-1 to TRBJ2-7, with 9 bases identical to TRBD1. Germline assignment: CDR1 SGHRS and CDR2 YFSETQ. This CDR3 region has 15 residues. J gave up 3 bases and V 3 bases, and 7 bases lay outside the gene matches. CDR3 sequence (DNA): TGCGCCAGCAGCTGGGGGACAGGGACCTTCTACGAGCAGTACTTC. Protein sequence: CASSWGTGTFYEQYF.

This sequence joins TRBV5-1 and TRBJ2-2; TRBD1 agrees at 9 bases. Germline-derived CDR1 and CDR2 are SGHRS and YFSETQ. The CDR3 spans 14 residues. Trimming took 3 bases from V and 7 from J; bases not matched to a gene: 4. In DNA form, the CDR3 reads TGCGCCAGCAGCTGGGGACAGGGCAACGGGGAGCTGTTTTTT. This translates into CASSWGQGNGELFF.